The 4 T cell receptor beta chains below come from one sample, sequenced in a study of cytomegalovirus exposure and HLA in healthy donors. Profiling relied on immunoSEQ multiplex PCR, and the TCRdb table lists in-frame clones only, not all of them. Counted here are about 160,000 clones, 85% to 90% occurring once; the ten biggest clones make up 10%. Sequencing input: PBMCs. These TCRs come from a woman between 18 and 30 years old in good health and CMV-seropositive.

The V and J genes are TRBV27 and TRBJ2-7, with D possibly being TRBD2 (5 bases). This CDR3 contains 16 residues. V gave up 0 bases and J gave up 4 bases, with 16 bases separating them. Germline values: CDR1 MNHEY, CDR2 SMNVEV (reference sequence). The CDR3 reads CASSLSGVPRGYEQYF. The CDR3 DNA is TGTGCCAGCAGTTTATCTGGGGTCCCCCGGGGATACGAGCAGTACTTC.

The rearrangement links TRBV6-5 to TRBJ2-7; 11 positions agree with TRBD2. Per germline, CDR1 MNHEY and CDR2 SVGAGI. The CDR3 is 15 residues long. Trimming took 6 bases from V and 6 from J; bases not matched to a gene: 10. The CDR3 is CASRTTSGSGVEQYF. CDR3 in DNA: TGTGCCAGCAGAACAACTAGCGGGAGCGGGGTCGAGCAGTACTTC.

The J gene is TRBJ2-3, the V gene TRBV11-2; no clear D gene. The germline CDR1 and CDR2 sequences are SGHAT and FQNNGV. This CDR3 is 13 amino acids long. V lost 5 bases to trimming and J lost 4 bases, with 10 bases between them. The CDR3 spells CASSQSQSDTQYF. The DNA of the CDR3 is TGTGCCAGCAGCCAATCTCAGTCAGATACGCAGTATTTT.

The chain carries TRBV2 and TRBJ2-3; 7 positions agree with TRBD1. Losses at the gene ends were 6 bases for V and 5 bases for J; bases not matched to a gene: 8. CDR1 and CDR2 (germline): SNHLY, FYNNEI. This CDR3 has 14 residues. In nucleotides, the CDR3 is TGTGCCAGCAGGAAGGACAGGAGTGTAGATACGCAGTATTTT. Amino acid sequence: CASRKDRSVDTQYF.